This T cell receptor beta chain is from a study of cytomegalovirus exposure and HLA in healthy donors. Study outcomes and limitations: According to an earlier analysis, most TCR beta V segments yielded productive rearrangements about 90% or about 30% of the time. Reportedly, TCR beta sequences accurately predicted HLA-A and HLA-B alleles in most subjects. A later analysis showed HLA-associated TCR beta chains outstripping equally common others in clonal expansion. One later analysis reportedly identified an Asian-associated ancestry cluster that showed fewer N-insertions than the approximately 700-donor mean.

The ends were cut back, 6 bases at V and 3 bases at J, with 9 bases in the middle. The CDR3 runs to 13 residues. CDR1 MNHEY and CDR2 SMNVEV come from the germline V gene (reference sequence). This clone was seen only a few times. Its antigen is unidentified. The PCR contained 60 Vbeta and 13 Jbeta primers. Sequenced by immunoSEQ multiplex PCR; TCRdb stores in-frame clones only, minus some. The sample shows around 130,000 clones, 75% of them seen only once. V is TRBV27 and J is TRBJ1-5; no clear D. This TCR derives from a woman between 40 and 50 years old in good health and CMV-seropositive. The sample consisted of PBMCs. The CDR3 reads CASSLGPNQPQHF. DNA of the CDR3: TGTGCCAGCAGCCTAGGCCCCAATCAGCCCCAGCATTTT.